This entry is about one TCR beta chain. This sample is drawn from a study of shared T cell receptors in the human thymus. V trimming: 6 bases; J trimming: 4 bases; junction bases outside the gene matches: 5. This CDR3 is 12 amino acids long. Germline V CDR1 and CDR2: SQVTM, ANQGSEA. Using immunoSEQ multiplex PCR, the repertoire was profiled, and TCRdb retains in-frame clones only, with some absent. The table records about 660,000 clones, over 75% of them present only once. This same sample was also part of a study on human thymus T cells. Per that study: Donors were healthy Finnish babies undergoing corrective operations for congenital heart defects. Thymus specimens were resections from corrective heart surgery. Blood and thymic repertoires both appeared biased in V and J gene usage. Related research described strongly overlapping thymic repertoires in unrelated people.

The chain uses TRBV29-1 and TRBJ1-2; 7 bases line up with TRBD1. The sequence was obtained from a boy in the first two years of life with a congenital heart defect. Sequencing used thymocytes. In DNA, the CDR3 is TGCAGCGTGTGGGACAGTCCCTATGGCTACACCTTC. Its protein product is CSVWDSPYGYTF.